This T cell receptor (beta chain) was sequenced in a study of shared clonotypes between healthy human individuals. The CDR3 runs to 15 residues. The V gene's germline CDR1 is MGHRA and CDR2 YSYEKL. Trimming pared 1 base from V and 8 bases from J, leaving 14 bases between. Only in-frame clones appear in the TCRdb table, and some are missing; sequencing was by immunoSEQ multiplex PCR. The data show hundreds of thousands of clones, 97% seen once. This sequence originates from a woman in her thirties in good health. The specimen was naive CD4+ T cells sorted from blood. The sample's subset: CD45RA+ positively selected. This chain uses TRBV4-1 with TRBJ1-4; no reliable D call. DNA for the CDR3: TGCGCCAGCAGCCAAGGAGGGTCCGATGGAGAAAAACTGTTTTTT. Protein product: CASSQGGSDGEKLFF.